Following are 4 T cell receptor beta chains from one sample sequenced in a study of blood T cell repertoires in COVID-19. TCRdb's copy holds only in-frame clones and misses some; the assay was immunoSEQ multiplex PCR. Here the sample spans over 350,000 clones, roughly nine tenths being singletons. Sequencing input: PBMCs or T cells enriched from blood (not recorded which). The receptors come from a woman in her 40s who had been exposed to COVID-19.

This chain links TRBV7-9 with TRBJ1-2, with 8 bases identical to TRBD1. Germline V lookup: CDR1 SEHNR, CDR2 FQNEAQ (reference sequence). This CDR3 has 15 amino acids. Losses at the gene ends were 3 bases for V and 2 bases for J; bases not matched to a gene: 5. The CDR3 region is CASSFQGAENYGYTF. In nucleotides, the CDR3 is TGTGCCAGCAGCTTCCAGGGGGCTGAGAACTATGGCTACACCTTC.

This clone was seen more than once but under ten times. This chain connects TRBV19 to TRBJ1-2; D not certain. Germline V lookup: CDR1 LNHDA, CDR2 SQIVND (reference sequence). This CDR3 is 13 amino acids long. The V end lost 3 bases, the J end lost 8 bases, and 13 bases lay between the germline ends. The CDR3 region has the DNA TGTGCCAGTAGTATGGTTCGGGGAGAAGGCTACACCTTC. Its translation is CASSMVRGEGYTF.

The chain joins TRBV6-2 or TRBV6-3 to TRBJ1-1, with a weak D call TRBD1 (5 bases). Germline V gene sequence: CDR1 MNHEY, CDR2 SVGEGT. Trimming shortened V by 2 bases and J by 5 bases, and 6 bases separated the two germline ends. CDR3 length: 12 residues. The CDR3 loop is CASSYAGTEAFF. In DNA, the CDR3 is TGTGCCAGCAGTTACGCAGGGACTGAAGCTTTCTTT.

In regard to this clone: A read error may produce the germline difference seen at one junction end. The chain links TRBV29-1 to TRBJ1-3; tentative D call: TRBD1 (5 bases). From germline, CDR1 is SQVTM and CDR2 ANQGSEA. The CDR3 is made up of 12 amino acids. As DNA, the CDR3 is TGCAGCGGTCGGACATCTGAAAACACCATATATTTT. It yields the protein CSGRTSENTIYF.